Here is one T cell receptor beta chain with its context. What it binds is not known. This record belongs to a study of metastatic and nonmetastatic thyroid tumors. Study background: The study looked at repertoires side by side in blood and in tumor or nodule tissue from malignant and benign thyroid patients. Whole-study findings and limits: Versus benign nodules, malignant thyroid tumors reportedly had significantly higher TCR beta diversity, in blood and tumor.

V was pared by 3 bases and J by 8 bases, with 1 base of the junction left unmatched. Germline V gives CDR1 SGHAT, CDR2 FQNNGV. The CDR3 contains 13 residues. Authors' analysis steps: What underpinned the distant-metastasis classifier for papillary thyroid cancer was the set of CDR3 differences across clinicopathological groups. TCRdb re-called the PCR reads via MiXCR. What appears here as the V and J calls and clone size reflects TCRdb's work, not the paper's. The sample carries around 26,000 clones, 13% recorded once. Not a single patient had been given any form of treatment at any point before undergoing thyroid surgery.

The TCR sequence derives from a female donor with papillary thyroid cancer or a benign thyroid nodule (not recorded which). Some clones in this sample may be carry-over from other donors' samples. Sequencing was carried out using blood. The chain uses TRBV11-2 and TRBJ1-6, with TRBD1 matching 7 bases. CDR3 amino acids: CASSLTGHSPLHF. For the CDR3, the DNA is TGTGCCAGCAGCTTGACAGGGCATTCACCCCTCCACTTT.